This T cell receptor (beta chain) was captured by sequencing in a study of blood T cells in healthy people across ages (dated by TCRdb to between 2014 and 2016). The study in broad terms: In model experiments, roughly one uniquely barcoded TCR beta cDNA molecule per two T cells was captured by template switching. The study analyzed two additional independent replicas of 1 million unique cDNA reads from the same blood draw for two donors, one aged 18 to 29 and one aged 80 or older. The study measured age-related changes in TCR beta repertoire diversity using deep sequencing normalized with unique cDNA molecular identifiers. The donors were split into four age groups: young (average around 15 years), middle-aged (roughly 42), aged (roughly 60) and long-lived (about 74). On the study overall, not on this receptor specifically: Because profiling used bulk unsorted PBMCs, naive and antigen-experienced compartments could not be compared conclusively. Compared with the aged group, more naive CD4+ T cells, fewer expanded clones and increased TCR diversity were shown by the long-lived group, suggesting age selection. Observed TCR beta diversity per million T cells fell roughly linearly with age, and a significant reduction was already apparent by age around 40. Because the CMV infection status of the donors was unknown, age-related changes in expanded clonotypes may potentially have been confounded. There was a strong correlation between observed TCR beta diversity and the percentage of naive T cells measured by flow cytometry. Total diversity estimates from one million sequenced T cells were considered lower bounds and underestimates.

Donors were 39 systemically healthy Caucasian individuals from Russia aged about 6 to 100 years. Roughly 11 milliliters of peripheral blood were drawn from each donor into EDTA-treated Vacutainer tubes. Ficoll-Paque density-gradient centrifugation was used to isolate PBMCs, with at least 6 million per sample. Trizol reagent was used to extract total RNA from PBMCs, with at least 6 micrograms per sample. Naive CD45RAhigh/CD27high T cell percentages were measured by flow cytometry on a PBMC aliquot from every donor. At the junction V is shortened by 4 bases and J by 6 bases, with 9 bases in between. The germline V gene provides CDR1 SQVTM and CDR2 ANQGSEA. The CDR3 spans 12 residues, counting both ends. The CDR3 DNA has 36 bases and is translated from base 1. The library was generated by 5' RACE. The instrument was an Illumina HiSeq 2500. The second PCR ran for about 7 to 11 cycles and used a J-beta primer mix along with a sample-barcoded 5' primer. Each TCR beta cDNA molecule received a unique molecular identifier from a template-switch 5' adaptor carrying 12 random nucleotides. Each sample yielded at least 3 million CDR3-containing paired-end reads. All of the RNA was converted into first-strand cDNA using the Mint cDNA synthesis kit, with a TRBC-specific oligonucleotide serving as the primer. Following uracil-DNA glycosylase treatment, a first 18-cycle PCR with universal primers M1SS and BC2_uni_R was performed on all cDNA. The published analysis was carried out like this. For normalization, 1 million high-quality reads were randomly selected from each sample, with every read carrying a distinct molecular identifier. Instead of being binned into consensus sequences, reads with shared molecular identifiers were discarded. CDR3 identification, clonotype clustering and error correction used MiTCR with a Q25 quality threshold and the strictest error-elimination algorithm. Lower-bound total TCR beta diversity was estimated with a nonparametric unseen species model using Euler transformation. Starting from the raw public reads, TCRdb applied fastp trimming at Q25, assembled clones with MiXCR and retained in-frame beta chains. Rows are unified per CDR3 protein, each entry keeping the most common DNA and genes. The V and J calls and clone size are TCRdb's, not the authors'. Present in this sample are around 990,000 distinct CDR3 sequences, 20% to 25% of which were seen just once. The ten largest clones add up to about 0.8% of the sample.

To note about this clonotype: This clone's antigen is unknown. The missing conserved phenylalanine or tryptophan at the end of this CDR3 makes a read error likely.

The data also belong to a second study, concerning T cells of mothers and their children. That second publication adds: Nine systemically healthy Caucasian individuals served as donors, namely three mothers together with their six children. cDNA synthesis used all of the extracted RNA, with roughly 1.5 ug of RNA in each 15 ul reaction. In the second PCR, sample barcodes and 2-4 random nucleotides were introduced via the M1S primer. Over 9 million TCR beta CDR3 reads came from each mother, compared with about 3 million reads from each child. TCR recombination output is similarly shaped by thymic selection in related and unrelated pairs, with a minor effect exerted by inherited differences. Normalized repertoire overlap was always found to be slightly, but never significantly, higher in related mother-child pairs than in unrelated mother-child pairs. With a sensitivity of approximately 100 clones per million clonotypes, no persistent microchimeric T cell clones were detected. The study used deep NGS to compare TCR beta repertoires of mothers and children, seeking features distinguishing related mother-child pairs from unrelated individuals. On average, the children were approximately 11 +/- 4 years old, while the mothers were about 38 +/- 4 years old. After adapter ligation was performed with NEBNext reagents, the libraries were sequenced on an Illumina HiSeq 2000 with 100+100 nt paired-end reads. Mother and child libraries were prepared a month apart and sequenced in separate runs to prevent cross-contamination. Each donor had between about 450,000 and 2,200,000 distinct TCR beta clonotypes identified. Naive TCR beta clonotypes were estimated from low-frequency clonotypes matched to each donor's FACS-determined naive share, without sorting.

Input material: blood. Recombination linked TRBV29-1 to TRBJ1-4; possibly the D gene is TRBD1, per 6 matching bases. The source is a girl aged 2 to 9 in good health. CDR3 region: CSVGKGDEKLFL. At the DNA level, the sequence is TGCAGCGTTGGAAAGGGGGATGAAAAACTGTTTCTT.